These 25 T cell receptor beta chains share one sample of origin, sequenced in a study of blood T cells in healthy people across ages. Through a sample-barcoded 5' primer and a J-beta primer mix, a second PCR was run for roughly 6 to 11 cycles. TCRdb itself ran the 5' RACE reads through MiXCR, one entry per CDR3 protein. This repertoire shows about 800,000 distinct CDR3 sequences, roughly 25% found once; its top ten account for approximately 3.7%. This same sample was also taken into another study, of T cells of mothers and their children.

The source material was blood. The receptors shown here come from a boy under 18 in good health.

In its sample, this clonotype was seen many times. This chain joins TRBV3-1 and TRBJ1-1; D is ambiguous. Trimming cost V 0 bases and J 8 bases, with 10 bases left between them. This CDR3 has 13 amino acids. Germline CDR1 and CDR2: LGHDT and YNNKEL (reference sequence). CDR3 amino acids: CASSQESLTEAFF. The CDR3 DNA sequence: TGTGCCAGCAGCCAAGAATCACTTACGGAAGCTTTCTTT.

The V call is TRBV6-5, the J call TRBJ2-2, with no clear D. V was trimmed by 7 bases and J by 0 bases, leaving 6 bases between them. CDR1 and CDR2 (germline): MNHEY, SVGAGI. This CDR3 is 13 amino acids long. The CDR3 nucleotides are TGTGCCAGCAACAAGGCGAACACCGGGGAGCTGTTTTTT. Protein product: CASNKANTGELFF.

The gene calls are TRBV12-3 or TRBV12-4 and TRBJ1-1; maybe TRBD1 (5 bases). Trimming cost V 5 bases and J 4 bases, with 14 bases left between them. The CDR3 is 14 amino acids. This CDR3 is CASSPYVGTTEAFF. DNA of the CDR3: TGTGCCAGCAGTCCCTACGTAGGGACCACTGAAGCTTTCTTT.

V gene TRBV12-3 or TRBV12-4 combines with J gene TRBJ1-6; the D is unclear. The CDR3 is 13 residues long. V was trimmed by 4 bases and J by 9 bases, leaving 10 bases between them. Written as DNA, the CDR3 is TGTGCCAGCAGTTGGAATGTTGGTTCACCCCTCCACTTT. Its translation: CASSWNVGSPLHF.

Comment on this clonotype: The junction and the germline gene differ at one end; a read error may be behind it. The chain recombines TRBV5-1 with TRBJ2-1; no reliable D call. CDR1 and CDR2 (germline): SGHRS, YFSETQ. The CDR3 contains 12 residues. CDR3 sequence reads: CACSPEVPNQFF. In nucleotides, the CDR3 is TGCGCCTGCAGCCCCGAGGTCCCAAACCAGTTCTTC.

The V gene is TRBV7-2, the J gene TRBJ1-4; D is unresolved. V was trimmed by 3 bases and J by 7 bases, leaving 9 bases between them. The CDR3 is 13 residues long. Germline values: CDR1 SGHTA, CDR2 FQGNSA. The CDR3 protein is CASSLDRSEKLFF. The CDR3 DNA reads as TGTGCCAGCAGCTTGGACCGTAGTGAAAAACTGTTTTTT.

The CDR3 DNA is TGCGCCAGCAGCGCCAACAGGGGCGCCTATAGTGGGGCCAACGTCCTGACTTTC. Amino acids: CASSANRGAYSGANVLTF. The chain is built from TRBV4-1 and TRBJ2-6; the match to TRBD1 covers 7 bases. Germline lookup yields CDR1 MGHRA and CDR2 YSYEKL. Germline trimming cut 5 bases from V and 3 bases from J; bases unmatched to any gene: 13. The CDR3 is 18 amino acids.

The chain is built from TRBV28 and TRBJ2-7; D gene ambiguous. Germline V gives CDR1 MDHEN, CDR2 SYDVKM. Trimming shortened V by 2 bases and J by 7 bases, and 12 bases separated the two germline ends. This CDR3 has 13 residues. CDR3 amino acids: CASSLMSLREQYF. DNA of the CDR3: TGTGCCAGCAGTTTAATGTCTCTTCGGGAGCAGTACTTC.

J is TRBJ2-1 and V is TRBV4-3, with D possibly called TRBD1 or TRBD2 (5 bases each). CDR1 is LGHNA, CDR2 YSLEER, per germline. Between the trimmed V and J ends, which lost 0 bases and 8 bases, there was a span of 14 bases. The CDR3 is 15 amino acids. This CDR3 is CASSQEGPGLDEQFF. The CDR3 nucleotides read TGCGCCAGCAGCCAAGAAGGTCCGGGGCTCGATGAGCAGTTCTTC.

This clonotype was detected a few times. V gene TRBV7-2 combines with J gene TRBJ2-5; TRBD1 might be the D (6 bases). This CDR3 is 15 amino acids long. Germline V lookup: CDR1 SGHTA, CDR2 FQGNSA. V was clipped by 4 bases and J by 5 bases, with 17 bases between them. In DNA, the CDR3 is TGTGCCAGCAGCTCGGGACACCTCCCTTTGGAGACCCAGTACTTC. Translated, it gives CASSSGHLPLETQYF. The whole variable domain, remainder taken from reference TRBV7-2 and TRBJ2-5, is GAGVSQSPSNKVTEKGKDVELRCDPISGHTALYWYRQSLGQGLEFLIYFQGNSAPDKSGLPSDRFSAERTGGSVSTLTIQRTQQEDSAVYLCASSSGHLPLETQYFGPGTRLLVL.

This rearrangement joins TRBV18 to TRBJ2-5; 8 bases agree with TRBD2. The V segment lost 3 bases and the J segment 4 bases; nucleotides outside the gene matches: 7. The germline V gene has CDR1 KGHSH and CDR2 LQKENI. The CDR3 extends over 15 amino acids. CDR3: CASSPQGLGIETQYF. As DNA, the CDR3 is TGTGCCAGCTCACCGCAGGGACTAGGGATAGAGACCCAGTACTTC.

Only a few counts were recorded for this clonotype. This chain connects TRBV7-2 to TRBJ2-4; either TRBD1 or TRBD2 may fit D (5 bases each). The CDR3 contains 16 residues. The germline V gene has CDR1 SGHTA and CDR2 FQGNSA. Deletions cut 0 bases from V and 0 bases from J, with 9 bases between. DNA of the CDR3: TGTGCCAGCAGCTTAGCGGGGACCCCAGCCAAAAACATTCAGTACTTC. It translates to CASSLAGTPAKNIQYF.

This clonotype is a singleton in its sample. No conserved phenylalanine or tryptophan ends this CDR3, so it is likely a read error. The chain links TRBV30 to TRBJ2-2; 8 nucleotides align to TRBD1. This CDR3 has 15 amino acids. Germline CDR1 GTSNPN, CDR2 SVGIG (reference sequence). V trimming: 4 bases; J trimming: 0 bases; junction bases outside the gene matches: 4. CDR3 protein: CAWTMDRANTGELFL. Written as DNA, the CDR3 is TGTGCCTGGACGATGGACAGGGCGAACACCGGGGAGCTGTTTCTT.

The chain combines TRBV20-1 with TRBJ2-5; 9 bases are shared with TRBD2. Germline-derived CDR1 and CDR2 are DFQATT and SNEGSKA (reference sequence). With V trimmed by 1 base and J by 7 bases, 22 bases remained unmatched. The CDR3 runs 19 residues. The CDR3 DNA sequence: TGCAGTGCTAGAGCCCCGGTAGGACTGGCGGGGGGGCCTGCGCGGACCCAGTACTTC. It specifies CSARAPVGLAGGPARTQYF.

In this sample, this clonotype turned up a few times. The chain joins TRBV9 to TRBJ2-3, with D perhaps matching TRBD2 (6 bases). The CDR3 length is 16 residues. V lost 2 bases to trimming and J lost 0 bases, with 13 bases between them. Germline V gives CDR1 SGDLS, CDR2 YYNGEE. The CDR3 is CASSVGLSGSTDTQYF. The CDR3 DNA reads as TGTGCCAGCAGCGTCGGACTTAGCGGAAGCACAGATACGCAGTATTTT.

The chain carries TRBV3-1 and TRBJ2-1; TRBD1 agrees at 8 bases. V was clipped by 6 bases and J by 10 bases; unmatched bases: 20. The CDR3 is made up of 17 amino acids. Germline V gene data show CDR1 as LGHDT and CDR2 as YNNKEL (reference sequence). This chain's CDR3 is CASSTPGQVSKGDEQFF. The DNA for the CDR3 is TGTGCCAGCAGTACTCCGGGACAGGTATCGAAAGGGGACGAGCAGTTCTTC.

This chain uses TRBV28 with TRBJ1-3; D possibly corresponds to TRBD1 (6 bases). This CDR3 contains 15 residues. The germline gives CDR1 MDHEN, CDR2 SYDVKM. V was cut by 5 bases and J by 9 bases, with 20 bases left in between. CDR3 bases: TGTGCCAGCAGTCAAGGACAGCCGGGGTTCGGCACCATATATTTT. Its protein is CASSQGQPGFGTIYF. The variable domain in full, completed from reference TRBV28 and TRBJ1-3, reads DVKVTQSSRYLVKRTGEKVFLECVQDMDHENMFWYRQDPGLGLRLIYFSYDVKMKEKGDIPEGYSVSREKKERFSLILESASTNQTSMYLCASSQGQPGFGTIYFGEGSWLTVV.

The chain joins TRBV6-2 or TRBV6-3 to TRBJ1-2; maybe TRBD1 (6 bases). Germline lookup yields CDR1 MNHEY and CDR2 SVGEGT. V was pared by 2 bases and J by 4 bases, with 14 bases between. The CDR3 is made up of 15 amino acids. CDR3 nucleotides: TGTGCCAGCAGTTACCGATCGGGGGGCGCCTATGGCTACACCTTC. Its protein product is CASSYRSGGAYGYTF.

This clonotype has only a few counts. A read error may produce the germline difference seen at one junction end. The chain carries TRBV29-1 and TRBJ2-5; tentatively, D is TRBD1 or TRBD2 (6 bases each). The CDR3 extends over 13 amino acids. Per the germline V gene, CDR1 is SQVTM and CDR2 is ANQGSEA. The CDR3: CSAYPRLGGACFF. CDR3 bases: TGCAGCGCCTACCCCCGGTTGGGGGGCGCATGTTTCTTC.

This sequence joins TRBV12-5 and TRBJ2-6; D call uncertain. CDR3 length: 13 residues. CDR1 is LGHNT, CDR2 FRNRAP, per germline. Trimming shortened V by 7 bases and J by 1 base, and 5 bases separated the two germline ends. CDR3 DNA: TGTGCTAGTGCTCCGTCTGGGGCCAACGTCCTGACTTTC. Its translation is CASAPSGANVLTF.

This chain connects TRBV28 to TRBJ1-1; D is perhaps TRBD1 (5 bases). This CDR3 comprises 11 residues. Per the germline V gene, CDR1 is MDHEN and CDR2 is SYDVKM. V shed 7 bases and J shed 6 bases, with 9 bases lying between them. CDR3 bases: TGTGCCAGCATCCTAGGGGCTGAAGCTTTCTTT. It encodes CASILGAEAFF.

The gene calls are TRBV3-1 and TRBJ2-5, with D maybe TRBD2 (6 bases). Germline V gives CDR1 LGHDT, CDR2 YNNKEL (reference sequence). The CDR3 runs 15 residues. The V and J ends lost 3 bases and 4 bases respectively, with 15 bases between them. The chain's CDR3 is CASSQGGFGGETQYF. In DNA, the CDR3 is TGTGCCAGCAGCCAGGGTGGGTTCGGGGGAGAGACCCAGTACTTC.

The chain has TRBV4-1 and TRBJ2-3; either TRBD1 or TRBD2 may fit D (6 bases each). Looked up from germline, CDR1 is MGHRA and CDR2 is YSYEKL. The germline V and J ends were trimmed by 2 bases and 4 bases, with 22 bases remaining between them. The CDR3 is made up of 18 amino acids. The CDR3 DNA reads as TGCGCCAGCAGCCAACTCGTCGGGGGCTTGGGAAGCGCAGATACGCAGTATTTT. Its protein product is CASSQLVGGLGSADTQYF.

This clonotype appeared a few times. The chain couples TRBV6-5 to TRBJ2-1; no clear D gene. The CDR3 has 13 amino acids. V lost 6 bases to trimming and J lost 5 bases, with 11 bases between them. CDR1 is MNHEY, CDR2 SVGAGI, per germline. CDR3 amino acids: CASSRALDNEQFF. CDR3 sequence (DNA): TGTGCCAGCAGCCGCGCCCTCGACAATGAGCAGTTCTTC.

This clonotype was picked up many times. The chain's CDR3 is CASSSDRGRMYGYTF. In DNA, the CDR3 is TGTGCCAGCAGCTCCGACAGGGGGCGGATGTATGGCTACACCTTC. The genes are TRBV7-9 and TRBJ1-2; 10 nucleotides match TRBD1. CDR1 SEHNR and CDR2 FQNEAQ come from the germline V gene (reference sequence). V lost 4 bases and J lost 5; bases outside the gene matches: 7. This CDR3 is 15 amino acids long.